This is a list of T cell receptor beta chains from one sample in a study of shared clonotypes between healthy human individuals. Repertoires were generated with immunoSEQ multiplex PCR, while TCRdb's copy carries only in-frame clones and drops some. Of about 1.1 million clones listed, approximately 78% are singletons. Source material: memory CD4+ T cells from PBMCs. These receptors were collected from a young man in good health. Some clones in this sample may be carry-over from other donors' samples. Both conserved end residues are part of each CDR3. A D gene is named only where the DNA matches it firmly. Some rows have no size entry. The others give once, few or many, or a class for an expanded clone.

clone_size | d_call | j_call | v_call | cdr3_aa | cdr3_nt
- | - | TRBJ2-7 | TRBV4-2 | CASSQAQRAGGGYEQYF | TGTGCCAGCAGCCAAGCGCAGCGGGCAGGGGGGGGATACGAGCAGTACTTC
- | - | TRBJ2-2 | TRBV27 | CASSLLATTGELFF | TGTGCCAGCAGTTTATTAGCGACAACCGGGGAGCTGTTTTTT
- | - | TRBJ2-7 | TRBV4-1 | CASSQHDFTYEQYF | TGCGCCAGCAGCCAACACGACTTTACCTACGAGCAGTACTTC
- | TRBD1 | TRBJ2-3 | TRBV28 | CASSFGQGLDTQYF | TGTGCCAGCAGTTTCGGACAGGGATTAGATACGCAGTATTTT
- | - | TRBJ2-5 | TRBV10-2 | CASSEQATRRKTQYF | TGCGCCAGCAGTGAACAAGCCACTAGAAGGAAGACCCAGTACTTC
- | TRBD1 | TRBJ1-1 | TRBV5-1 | CASSVPTGTNTEAFF | TGCGCCAGCAGCGTACCGACAGGGACGAACACTGAAGCTTTCTTT
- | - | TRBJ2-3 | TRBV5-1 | CASSSGTEGDTQYF | TGCGCCAGCAGCTCGGGCACCGAGGGGGATACGCAGTATTTT
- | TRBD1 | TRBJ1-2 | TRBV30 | CAWSGDRGNYGYTF | TGTGCCTGGAGTGGAGACAGGGGAAACTATGGCTACACCTTC
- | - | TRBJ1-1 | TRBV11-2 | CASSETAKNTEAFF | TGTGCCAGCAGCGAGACAGCTAAGAACACTGAAGCTTTCTTT
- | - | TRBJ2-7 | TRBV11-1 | CASSSTGTVLTYEQYF | TGTGCCAGCAGCTCGACCGGGACCGTCCTCACCTACGAGCAGTACTTC
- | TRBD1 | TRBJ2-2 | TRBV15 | CATSRDRKGAGTGELFF | TGTGCCACCAGCAGAGATAGAAAGGGGGCAGGGACCGGGGAGCTGTTTTTT
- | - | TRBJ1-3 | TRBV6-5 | CASSYSGVGNTIYF | TGTGCCAGCAGTTACTCAGGGGTTGGAAACACCATATATTTT
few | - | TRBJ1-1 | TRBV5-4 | CASSFGSQANTEAFF | TGTGCCAGCAGCTTTGGGTCGCAGGCGAACACTGAAGCTTTCTTT
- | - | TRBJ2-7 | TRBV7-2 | CASSLGVGRGQYEQYF | TGTGCCAGCAGCTTGGGGGTGGGCAGGGGTCAGTACGAGCAGTACTTC
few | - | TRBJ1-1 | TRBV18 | CASSHDILRTEAFF | TGTGCCAGCTCCCACGACATCTTACGGACTGAAGCTTTCTTT
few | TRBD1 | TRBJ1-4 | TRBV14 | CASSRIRGTGDEKLFF | TGTGCCAGCAGCCGTATACGAGGGACAGGGGATGAAAAACTGTTTTTT
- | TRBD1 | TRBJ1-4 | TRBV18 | CASSPPAGTGEGSNEKLFF | TGTGCCAGCTCACCACCGGCCGGGACAGGGGAGGGATCTAATGAAAAACTGTTTTTT
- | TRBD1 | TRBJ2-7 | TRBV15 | CATSRRQGTAYEQYF | TGTGCCACCAGCAGAAGACAGGGGACCGCCTACGAGCAGTACTTC
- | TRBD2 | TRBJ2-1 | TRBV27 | CASSPRLRGSSYNEQFF | TGTGCCAGCAGTCCCCGCCTACGCGGGAGCTCCTACAATGAGCAGTTCTTC
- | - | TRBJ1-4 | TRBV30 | CAWSPRGAKLFF | TGTGCCTGGAGCCCTCGGGGGGCAAAACTGTTTTTT
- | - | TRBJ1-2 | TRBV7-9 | CASSVTGFPNYGYTF | TGTGCCAGCAGTGTTACAGGGTTTCCAAACTATGGCTACACCTTC
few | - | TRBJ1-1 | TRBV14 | CASSQDGRITEAFF | TGTGCCAGCAGCCAAGATGGGAGAATCACTGAAGCTTTCTTT
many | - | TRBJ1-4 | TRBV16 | CASSQFYTEKLFF | TGTGCCAGCAGCCAATTCTATACTGAAAAACTGTTTTTT
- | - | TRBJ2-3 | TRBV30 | CAWSGGRGKLGDTQYF | TGTGCCTGGAGTGGAGGCAGGGGCAAGCTTGGAGATACGCAGTATTTT
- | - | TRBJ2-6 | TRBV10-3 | CAIGKGFSGANVLTF | TGTGCCATTGGCAAGGGGTTCTCTGGGGCCAACGTCCTGACTTTC
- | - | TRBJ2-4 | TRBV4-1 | CASSIGLAENIQYF | TGCGCCAGCAGCATCGGACTCGCAGAAAACATTCAGTACTTC
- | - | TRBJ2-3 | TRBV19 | CASTFGDRTDTQYF | TGTGCCAGTACTTTTGGGGACCGCACAGATACGCAGTATTTT
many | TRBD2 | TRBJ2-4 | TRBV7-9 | CASSPIQGGAALAKNIQYF | TGTGCCAGCAGCCCCATCCAGGGAGGGGCTGCACTAGCCAAAAACATTCAGTACTTC
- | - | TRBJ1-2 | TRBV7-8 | CASGGDRRYGYTF | TGTGCCAGCGGCGGGGACCGACGCTATGGCTACACCTTC
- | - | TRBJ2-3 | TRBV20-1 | CSATSSREQYF | TGCAGTGCTACCTCCTCGAGGGAGCAGTATTTT